The rows below give T cell receptor beta chains drawn from one sample of a study of regulatory T cells in long-lasting Graves disease. TCRdb fed the multiplex PCR reads into MiXCR, producing one record per CDR3 protein. The table lists about 420,000 distinct CDR3 sequences, 16% of them singletons, with around 23% in the top ten. These data were likewise used in another study, on T cells in Graves' hyperthyroidism and ophthalmopathy.

The sequencing here drew on peripheral blood mononuclear cells (PBMCs), taken at new diagnosis, from a patient treated with antithyroid drugs. The receptors were gathered from a woman in her late teens or twenties with Graves disease. Both conserved end residues are part of each CDR3. A D gene is named only where the DNA matches it firmly. Clone size is shown for a subset of rows, as once, few, many or a class of expanded clone.

TRBV29-1	few	TRBD1	TRBJ1-1	TGCAGCGTCGATAAACGGGACAGGGGTGATGGGGCTTTCTTT	CSVDKRDRGDGAFF
TRBV4-1	few	.	TRBJ2-5	TGCGCCAGCAGCCAAGCGGGAGTGGTGACCCAGTACTTC	CASSQAGVVTQYF
TRBV3-1	.	.	TRBJ1-6	TGTGCCAGCAGCCGGGGGGGTTCACCCCTCCACTTT	CASSRGGSPLHF
TRBV28	few	.	TRBJ2-7	TGTGCCAGCAGTTTATCCTTGGGGCTTTTATACGAGCAGTACTTC	CASSLSLGLLYEQYF
TRBV20-1	many	TRBD2	TRBJ2-7	TGCAGTGCTGGACCGACTAGCGGTAGCTCCTACGAGCAGTACTTC	CSAGPTSGSSYEQYF
TRBV6-1	many	.	TRBJ2-1	TGTGCCAGCAGTGATGTGGCCAACTCCTACAATGAGCAGTTCTTC	CASSDVANSYNEQFF
TRBV19	once	.	TRBJ1-3	TGTGCCAGTAGTCAAGACAGGCCTGGAAACACCATATATTTT	CASSQDRPGNTIYF
TRBV18	few	.	TRBJ2-5	TGTGCCAGCGCTGAAGAGACCCAGTACTTC	CASAEETQYF
TRBV25-1	.	.	TRBJ1-6	TGTGCCAGCAGTGAAGCAGGCCTAGGCAATTCACCCCTCCACTTT	CASSEAGLGNSPLHF
TRBV28	once	.	TRBJ2-3	TGTGCGACCTTGCCGGGACTGTACACAGATACGCAGTATTTT	CATLPGLYTDTQYF
TRBV27	few	.	TRBJ2-3	TGTGCCAGCAGTCCCATAACACCTAGCACAGATACGCAGTATTTT	CASSPITPSTDTQYF
TRBV3-1	many	.	TRBJ2-5	TGTGCCAGCAAATGGGACTTGGGAGAGACCCAGTACTTC	CASKWDLGETQYF
TRBV4-1	many	TRBD2	TRBJ2-1	TGCGCCAGCAGGCAAGCGGGAGAAAGTTTTGAGCAGTTCTTC	CASRQAGESFEQFF
TRBV20-1	few	.	TRBJ1-1	TGCAGTGCGGGGAGAGGTGGGGCCAACACTGAAGCTTTCTTT	CSAGRGGANTEAFF
TRBV7-3	many	TRBD1	TRBJ2-7	TGTGCCAGCAGCTTATTGTCGGGACAGGGATCGGACGAGCAGTACTTC	CASSLLSGQGSDEQYF
TRBV29-1	.	.	TRBJ2-7	TGCAGCGTTGTTGGGAGCTCCTACGAGCAGTACTTC	CSVVGSSYEQYF
TRBV12-3/TRBV12-4	many	.	TRBJ2-7	TGTGCCAACAGTCCCCTGGGGCGGTCGTACGAGCAGTACTTC	CANSPLGRSYEQYF
TRBV7-8	many	TRBD2	TRBJ2-1	TGTGCCAGCAGCTTAGTTACTAGCGGGCCCTACAATGAGCAGTTCTTC	CASSLVTSGPYNEQFF
TRBV12-3/TRBV12-4	many	.	TRBJ1-6	TGTGCCAGCAGTTTAAAGGTCGGTTCGATCAATAATTCACCCCTCCACTTT	CASSLKVGSINNSPLHF
TRBV6-1	few	.	TRBJ1-2	TGTGCCAGCAGCGCCTCTAGGGAAAACTATGGCTACACCTTC	CASSASRENYGYTF
TRBV28	many	TRBD1	TRBJ1-2	TGTGCCAGCAAGACAGGGGGTGACTATGGCTACACCTTC	CASKTGGDYGYTF
TRBV5-4	few	TRBD1	TRBJ1-1	TGTGCCAGCAGCTCGACAGGGGGTTCCCCGGAAGCTTTCTTT	CASSSTGGSPEAFF